This T cell receptor beta chain was observed in a study of blood T cell repertoires in COVID-19. In the study overall: Acute and convalescent COVID-19 samples came from the United States, Italy and Spain. Nucleic acid was either cDNA or gDNA, and it came from T cells, B-cell-depleted T cells, or PBMCs.

In the authors' methods: Using reference gene primer amplification, nucleated cell counts were estimated. Libraries were prepared by immunoSEQ multiplex PCR; TCRdb keeps only in-frame clonotypes and omits some of them. The DNA gave D and trimming, while V, J and clone size come from that table. The sample lists about 260,000 clones, approximately 86% seen once, with about 4% in the top ten. The CDR3 runs to 15 residues. This chain uses TRBV21-1 with TRBJ2-7; TRBD2 was called by the table and not checked on the DNA. TRBV21-1 is shown as a pseudogene. The sequence was obtained from a man between 18 and 29 years old with active or convalescent COVID-19. The sample consisted of peripheral blood. Written as DNA, the CDR3 is TGTGCCAGCCGCCCCCGGAAGCGGGGGCCAGGTGAGCAGTACTTC. It translates to CASRPRKRGPGEQYF.